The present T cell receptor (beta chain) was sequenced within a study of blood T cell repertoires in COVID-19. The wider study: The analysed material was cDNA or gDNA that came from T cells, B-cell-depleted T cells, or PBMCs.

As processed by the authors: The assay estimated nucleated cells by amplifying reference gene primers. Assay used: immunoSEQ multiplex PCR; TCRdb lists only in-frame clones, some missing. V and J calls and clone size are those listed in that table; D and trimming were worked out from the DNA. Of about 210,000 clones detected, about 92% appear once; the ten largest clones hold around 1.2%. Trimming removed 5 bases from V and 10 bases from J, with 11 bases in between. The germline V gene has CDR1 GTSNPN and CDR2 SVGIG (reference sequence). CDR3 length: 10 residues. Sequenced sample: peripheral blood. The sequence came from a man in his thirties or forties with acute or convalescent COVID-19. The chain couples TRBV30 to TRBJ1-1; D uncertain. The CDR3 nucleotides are TGTGCCTGGCAGTCGAACCGAGCTTTCTTT. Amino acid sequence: CAWQSNRAFF.